The clone carrying this T cell receptor (beta chain) was recorded at least ten times. Its antigen is unidentified. The record originates from a study of human T cells and chemical hapten exposure. The time point: pre-sensitization, week 0. Regarding treatment: therapeutic diphenylcyclopropenone sensitization with weekly scalp DPC. Study results and limitations: Large CDR3 similarity clusters arose significantly more often from expanded TCRs than from controls.

Via MiXCR, TCRdb re-called the RACE reads, giving one row per CDR3 protein. Of tens of thousands of distinct CDR3 sequences listed, around 7% are singletons. Germline assignment: CDR1 SGDLS and CDR2 YYNGEE. The CDR3 has 15 amino acids. Trimming left V 0 bases short and J 4 bases short, with 12 bases between. The TCR originated in a woman in her twenties or thirties with alopecia areata. Some clones in this sample may be carry-over from other donors' samples. The source material was whole blood, sampled in connection with sensitization to the hapten diphenylcyclopropenone (DPC). The chain couples TRBV9 to TRBJ2-3, with a possible D match to TRBD2 (5 bases). CDR3 DNA sequence: TGTGCCAGCAGCGTAGGTTCTCTCGGGGCAGATACGCAGTATTTT. Amino acid sequence: CASSVGSLGADTQYF.